This T cell receptor beta chain came from a study of T cells in localized non-small cell lung cancer. The study's findings and limits: T cell clonality was highest in uninvolved adjacent lung, above tumor. One tumor region alone was sequenced, and heterogeneity therefore remains possible. For the top 100 tumor clones, a median roughly 56 also appeared in adjacent lung. Greater blood T cell density accompanied longer overall survival.

Comment on this clone: Its antigen is unknown.

Germline CDR1 MGHRA, CDR2 YSYEKL. There are 15 residues in the CDR3. The trim removed 5 bases at V and 0 bases at J, leaving 6 bases unmatched. The method was immunoSEQ multiplex PCR; TCRdb's version includes in-frame clones alone and lacks a portion of them. The profile shows 15,000 to 20,000 clones, 80% to 90% of them singletons. The sample was peripheral blood, taken before any cancer treatment. This clonotype was sampled from a male donor older than 55 with stage III lung adenocarcinoma. The chain uses TRBV4-1 and TRBJ1-2, with 7 nucleotides matching TRBD1. DNA for the CDR3: TGCGCCAGCAGCTCAGGGGGACTAGCTAACTATGGCTACACCTTC. It codes for CASSSGGLANYGYTF.